The 2 T cell receptor beta chains in this list originate from one sample, sequenced in a study of blood T cell repertoires in COVID-19. Only in-frame clones appear in the TCRdb table, and some are missing; sequencing was by immunoSEQ multiplex PCR. Of roughly 93,000 clones listed, 80% to 90% were seen once; the top ten hold roughly 9%. Sequencing was carried out using peripheral blood. Receptor source: a man aged 50 to 59 with acute or convalescent COVID-19.

V gene TRBV7-2 combines with J gene TRBJ2-1; 11 nucleotides align to TRBD2. Germline trimming cut 3 bases from V and 9 bases from J; bases unmatched to any gene: 4. The CDR3 loop spans 14 amino acids. The V gene's germline CDR1 is SGHTA and CDR2 FQGNSA. The CDR3 region has the DNA TGTGCCAGCAGCTTTAGCGGGGGGGCGGGTGAGCAGTTCTTC. Translation gives CASSFSGGAGEQFF.

The DNA for the CDR3 is TGTGCCAGCAGCCAAGGGACAGGGACGGGGGCCAACGTCCTGACTTTC. Translating gives CASSQGTGTGANVLTF. The V and J genes are TRBV4-2 and TRBJ2-6, with 8 bases aligning to TRBD1. The germline gives CDR1 LGHNA, CDR2 YNFKEQ. There are 16 residues in the CDR3. The junction had 3 bases not matched to a gene; V was cut back by 1 base and J by 4 bases.